This entry describes one T cell receptor (beta chain). The PCR made use of 60 Vbeta and 13 Jbeta primers. TCRdb's copy holds only in-frame clones and misses some; the assay was immunoSEQ multiplex PCR. In the table there are about 200,000 clones, roughly 86% of which are singletons. The V gene's germline CDR1 is MNHNS and CDR2 SASEGT. The germline V and J ends were trimmed by 7 bases and 7 bases, with 17 bases remaining between them. The CDR3 is 13 residues long. The source of the sample is a study of cytomegalovirus exposure and HLA in healthy donors. The sample taken for sequencing was PBMCs. The receptor was isolated from a woman in her late teens or twenties in good health and CMV-seronegative. This sequence joins TRBV6-1 and TRBJ2-7; TRBD1 is a possible D gene (5 bases). The CDR3 sequence is CASKRGILREQYF. The CDR3 DNA reads TGTGCCAGCAAAAGGGGAATTCTGAGAGAGCAGTACTTC.